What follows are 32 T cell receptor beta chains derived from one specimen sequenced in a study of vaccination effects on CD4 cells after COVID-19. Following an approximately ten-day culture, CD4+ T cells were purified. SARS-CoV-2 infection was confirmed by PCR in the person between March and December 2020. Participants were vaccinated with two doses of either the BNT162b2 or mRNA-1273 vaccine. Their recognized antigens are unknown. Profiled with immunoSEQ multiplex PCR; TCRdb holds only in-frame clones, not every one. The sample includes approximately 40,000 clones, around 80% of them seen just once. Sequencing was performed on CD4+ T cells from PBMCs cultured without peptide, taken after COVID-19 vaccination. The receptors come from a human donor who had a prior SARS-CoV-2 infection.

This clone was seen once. The CDR3 DNA is TGCGCCAGCAGCTTGGGGGCGGGAGCCGAGACCCAGTACTTC. This gives the protein CASSLGAGAETQYF. The J gene is TRBJ2-5, the V gene TRBV5-1; 7 bases map to TRBD2. Per the germline V gene, CDR1 is SGHRS and CDR2 is YFSETQ. V dropped 0 bases and J dropped 5; count of bases not matched to a gene: 4. The CDR3 sequence is 14 residues long.

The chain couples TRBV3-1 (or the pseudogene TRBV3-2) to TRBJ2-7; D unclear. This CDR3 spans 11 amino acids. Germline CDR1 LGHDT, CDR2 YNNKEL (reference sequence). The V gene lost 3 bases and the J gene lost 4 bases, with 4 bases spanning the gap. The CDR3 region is CASSHVYEQYF. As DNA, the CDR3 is TGTGCCAGCAGCCATGTTTACGAGCAGTACTTC.

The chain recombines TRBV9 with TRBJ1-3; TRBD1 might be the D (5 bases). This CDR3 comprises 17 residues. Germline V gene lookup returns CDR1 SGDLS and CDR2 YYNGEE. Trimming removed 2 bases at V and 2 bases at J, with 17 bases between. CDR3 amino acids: CASSVGAWLAAGNTIYF. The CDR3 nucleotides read TGTGCCAGCAGCGTTGGGGCATGGCTTGCGGCTGGAAACACCATATATTTT.

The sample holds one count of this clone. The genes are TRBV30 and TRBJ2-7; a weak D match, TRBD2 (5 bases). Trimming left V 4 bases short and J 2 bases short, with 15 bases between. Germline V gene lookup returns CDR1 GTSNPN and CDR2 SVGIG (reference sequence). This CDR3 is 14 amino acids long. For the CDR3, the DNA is TGTGCCTGGACCCAACGGGGTATTACCTACGAGCAGTACTTC. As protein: CAWTQRGITYEQYF.

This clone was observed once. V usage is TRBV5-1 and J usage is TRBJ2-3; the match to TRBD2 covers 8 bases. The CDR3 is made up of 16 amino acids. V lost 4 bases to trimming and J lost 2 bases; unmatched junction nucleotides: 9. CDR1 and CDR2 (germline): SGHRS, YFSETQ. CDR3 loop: CASSILTSGNTDTQYF. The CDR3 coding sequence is TGCGCCAGCAGCATACTAACTAGCGGTAACACAGATACGCAGTATTTT.

This CDR3 reads CSASGRFGNTEAFF. The DNA of the CDR3 is TGCAGTGCTAGTGGCCGTTTTGGGAACACTGAAGCTTTCTTT. The genes are TRBV20-1 and TRBJ1-1; D remains ambiguous. Per germline, CDR1 DFQATT and CDR2 SNEGSKA (reference sequence). V dropped 3 bases and J dropped 1 base, with 12 bases sitting between them. The CDR3 has 14 amino acids.

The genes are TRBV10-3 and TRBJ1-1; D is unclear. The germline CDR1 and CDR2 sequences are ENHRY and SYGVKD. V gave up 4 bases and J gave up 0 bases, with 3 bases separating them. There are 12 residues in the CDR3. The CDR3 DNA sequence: TGTGCCATCAGTGGGGTGAACACTGAAGCTTTCTTT. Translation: CAISGVNTEAFF.

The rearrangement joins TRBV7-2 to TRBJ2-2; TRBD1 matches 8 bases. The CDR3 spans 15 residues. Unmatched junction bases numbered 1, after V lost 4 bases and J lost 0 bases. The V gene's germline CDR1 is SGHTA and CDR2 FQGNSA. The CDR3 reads CASSSGGANTGELFF. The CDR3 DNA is TGTGCCAGCAGCTCAGGGGGCGCGAACACCGGGGAGCTGTTTTTT.

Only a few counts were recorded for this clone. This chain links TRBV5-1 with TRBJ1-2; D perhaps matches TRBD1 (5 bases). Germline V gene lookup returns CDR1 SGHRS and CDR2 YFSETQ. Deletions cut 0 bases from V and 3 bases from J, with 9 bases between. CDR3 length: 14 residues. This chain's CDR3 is CASSLGDGDYGYTF. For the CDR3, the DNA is TGCGCCAGCAGCTTGGGGGACGGTGACTATGGCTACACCTTC.

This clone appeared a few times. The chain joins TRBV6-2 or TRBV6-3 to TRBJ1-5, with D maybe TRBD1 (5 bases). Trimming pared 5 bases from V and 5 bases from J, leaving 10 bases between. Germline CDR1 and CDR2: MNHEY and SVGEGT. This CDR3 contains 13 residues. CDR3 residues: CASSRDGYQPQHF. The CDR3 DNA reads TGTGCCAGCAGTCGGGACGGCTATCAGCCCCAGCATTTT.

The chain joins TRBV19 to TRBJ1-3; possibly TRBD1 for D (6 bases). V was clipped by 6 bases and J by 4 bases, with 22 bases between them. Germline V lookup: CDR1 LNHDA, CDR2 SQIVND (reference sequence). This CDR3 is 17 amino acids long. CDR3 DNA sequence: TGTGCCAGTAGGCGGAGACGGGGGCAGGGAGTCGGAAACACCATATATTTT. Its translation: CASRRRRGQGVGNTIYF.

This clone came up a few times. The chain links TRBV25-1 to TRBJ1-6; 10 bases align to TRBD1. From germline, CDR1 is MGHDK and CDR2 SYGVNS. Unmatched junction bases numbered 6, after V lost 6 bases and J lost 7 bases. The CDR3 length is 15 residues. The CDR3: CASRIGDRGNSPLHF. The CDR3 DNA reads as TGTGCCAGCAGGATAGGGGACAGGGGCAATTCACCCCTCCACTTT.

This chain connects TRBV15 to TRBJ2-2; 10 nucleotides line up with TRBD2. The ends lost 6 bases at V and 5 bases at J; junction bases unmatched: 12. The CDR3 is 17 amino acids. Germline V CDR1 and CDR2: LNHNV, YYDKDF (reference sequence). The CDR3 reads CATRPLAGVEDTGELFF. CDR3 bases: TGTGCCACCAGGCCTCTAGCGGGAGTGGAGGATACCGGGGAGCTGTTTTTT.

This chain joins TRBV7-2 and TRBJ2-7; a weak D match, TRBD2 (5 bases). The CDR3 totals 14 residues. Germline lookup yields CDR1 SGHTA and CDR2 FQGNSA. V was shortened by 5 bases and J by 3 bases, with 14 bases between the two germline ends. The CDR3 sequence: CASSTRLLSYEQYF. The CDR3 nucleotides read TGTGCCAGCAGCACAAGACTATTGAGCTACGAGCAGTACTTC.

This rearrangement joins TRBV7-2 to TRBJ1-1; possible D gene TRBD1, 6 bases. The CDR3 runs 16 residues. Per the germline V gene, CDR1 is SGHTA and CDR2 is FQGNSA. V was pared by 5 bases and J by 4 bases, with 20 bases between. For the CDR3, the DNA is TGTGCCAGCAGCCCCTTCCCTCGCGGGGGCCGCACTGAAGCTTTCTTT. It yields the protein CASSPFPRGGRTEAFF.

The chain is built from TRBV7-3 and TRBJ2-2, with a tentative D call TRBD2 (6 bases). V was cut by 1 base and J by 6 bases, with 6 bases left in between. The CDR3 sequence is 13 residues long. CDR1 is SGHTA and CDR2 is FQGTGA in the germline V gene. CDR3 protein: CASSLSGAGELFF. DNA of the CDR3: TGTGCCAGCAGCTTAAGCGGGGCCGGGGAGCTGTTTTTT.

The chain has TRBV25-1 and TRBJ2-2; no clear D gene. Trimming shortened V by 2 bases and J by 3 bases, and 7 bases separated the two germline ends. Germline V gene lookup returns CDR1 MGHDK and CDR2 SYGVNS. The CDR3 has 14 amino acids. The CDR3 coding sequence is TGTGCCAGCAGTGAACCGGCCCACACCGGGGAGCTGTTTTTT. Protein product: CASSEPAHTGELFF.

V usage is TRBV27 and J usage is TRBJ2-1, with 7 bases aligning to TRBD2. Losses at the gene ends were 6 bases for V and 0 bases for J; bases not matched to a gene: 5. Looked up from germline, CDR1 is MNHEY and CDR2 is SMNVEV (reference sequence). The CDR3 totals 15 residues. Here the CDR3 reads CASSPTSVSYNEQFF. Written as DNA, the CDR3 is TGTGCCAGCAGCCCAACTAGCGTCTCCTACAATGAGCAGTTCTTC.

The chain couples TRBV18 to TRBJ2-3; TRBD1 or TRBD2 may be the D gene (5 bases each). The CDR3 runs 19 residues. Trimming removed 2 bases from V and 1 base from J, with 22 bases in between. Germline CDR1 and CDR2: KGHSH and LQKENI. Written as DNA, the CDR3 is TGTGCCAGCTCACCATTTATTTCGATTGGACGAGGGGGCACAGATACGCAGTATTTT. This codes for CASSPFISIGRGGTDTQYF.

CDR3 residues: CASSFVGQGAGEQYF. The CDR3 nucleotides are TGCGCCAGCAGCTTCGTAGGACAGGGGGCGGGGGAGCAGTACTTC. The chain uses TRBV5-1 and TRBJ2-7, with TRBD1 identical over 11 bases. The CDR3 is made up of 15 amino acids. The germline gives CDR1 SGHRS, CDR2 YFSETQ. With 2 bases clipped from V and 7 bases from J, the junction kept 8 bases outside the gene matches.

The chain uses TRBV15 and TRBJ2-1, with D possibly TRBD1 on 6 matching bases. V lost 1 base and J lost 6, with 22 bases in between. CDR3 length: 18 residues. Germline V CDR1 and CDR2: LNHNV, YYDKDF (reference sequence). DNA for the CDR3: TGTGCCACCAGCAGAGGGGGGCTTGGGGCTCAATTGGCCAATGAGCAGTTCTTC. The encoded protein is CATSRGGLGAQLANEQFF.

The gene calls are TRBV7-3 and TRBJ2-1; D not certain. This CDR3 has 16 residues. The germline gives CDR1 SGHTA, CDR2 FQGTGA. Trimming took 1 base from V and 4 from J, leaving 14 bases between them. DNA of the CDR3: TGTGCCAGCAGCTTAATGGTCGGCAGTGCTTACAATGAGCAGTTCTTC. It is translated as CASSLMVGSAYNEQFF.

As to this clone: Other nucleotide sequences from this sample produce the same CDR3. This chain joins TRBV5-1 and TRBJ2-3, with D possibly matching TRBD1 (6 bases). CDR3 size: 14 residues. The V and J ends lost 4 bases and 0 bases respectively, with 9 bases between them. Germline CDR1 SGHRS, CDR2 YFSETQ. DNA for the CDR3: TGCGCCAGCAGCCCGGACAGCAGCACAGATACGCAGTATTTT. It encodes CASSPDSSTDTQYF.

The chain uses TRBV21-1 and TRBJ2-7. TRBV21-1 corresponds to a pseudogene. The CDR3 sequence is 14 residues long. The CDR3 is CASSAPEDTYEQYF. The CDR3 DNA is TGTGCCAGCAGCGCCCCGGAGGACACCTACGAGCAGTACTTC.

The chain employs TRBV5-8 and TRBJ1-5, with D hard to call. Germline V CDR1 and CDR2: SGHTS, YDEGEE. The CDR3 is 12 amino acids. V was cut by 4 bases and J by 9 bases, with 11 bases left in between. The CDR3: CASSDRGRPQHF. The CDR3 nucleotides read TGTGCCAGCAGCGACCGAGGTCGGCCCCAGCATTTT. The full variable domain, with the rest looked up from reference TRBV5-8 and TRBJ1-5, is EAGVTQSPTHLIKTRGQQATLRCSPISGHTSVYWYQQALGLGLQFLLWYDEGEERNRGNFPPRFSGRQFPNYSSELNVNALELEDSALYLCASSDRGRPQHFGDGTRLSIL.

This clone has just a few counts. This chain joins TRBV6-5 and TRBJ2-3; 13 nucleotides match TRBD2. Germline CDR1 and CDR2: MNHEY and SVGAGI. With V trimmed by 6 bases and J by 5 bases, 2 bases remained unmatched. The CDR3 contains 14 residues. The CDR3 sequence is CASRLAGGQDTQYF. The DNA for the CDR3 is TGTGCCAGCAGACTAGCGGGGGGGCAAGATACGCAGTATTTT.

The CDR3 loop reads CASRGGTDFYYGYTF. DNA for the CDR3: TGTGCCAGTCGTGGCGGGACGGACTTTTACTATGGCTACACCTTC. The chain is built from TRBV6-5 and TRBJ1-2, with a possible D match to TRBD1 (5 bases). The length of the CDR3 is 15 residues. Germline CDR1 is MNHEY and CDR2 is SVGAGI. Trimming took off 9 bases at V and 3 bases at J, with 20 bases between the two ends.

Here the CDR3 reads CASSPPRPSYEQYF. The CDR3 DNA is TGTGCCAGCAGTCCCCCCCGGCCCTCCTACGAGCAGTACTTC. J is TRBJ2-7 and V is TRBV6-2 or TRBV6-3; D gene uncertain. This CDR3 has 14 amino acids. The germline CDR1 and CDR2 sequences are MNHEY and SVGEGT. V dropped 5 bases and J dropped 0 bases, with 11 bases sitting between them.

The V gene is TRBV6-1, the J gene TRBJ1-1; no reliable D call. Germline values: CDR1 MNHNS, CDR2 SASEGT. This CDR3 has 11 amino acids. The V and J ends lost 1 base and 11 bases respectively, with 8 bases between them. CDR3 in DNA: TGTGCCAGCAGTGAAGTGGATCGGGCTTTCTTT. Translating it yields CASSEVDRAFF.

The CDR3 here is CASSPGTRVSGTGELFF. The DNA for the CDR3 is TGCGCCAGCAGCCCCGGGACTAGGGTTTCGGGCACCGGGGAGCTGTTTTTT. The chain joins TRBV5-1 to TRBJ2-2; 8 bases are shared with TRBD2. The trim removed 4 bases at V and 4 bases at J, leaving 12 bases unmatched. Germline CDR1 SGHRS, CDR2 YFSETQ. The CDR3 is 17 residues long.

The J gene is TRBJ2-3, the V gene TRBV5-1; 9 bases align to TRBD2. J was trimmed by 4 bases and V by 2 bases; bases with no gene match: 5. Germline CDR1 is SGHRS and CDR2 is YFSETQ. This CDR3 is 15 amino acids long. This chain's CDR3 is CASSLSAGGADTQYF. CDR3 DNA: TGCGCCAGCAGCTTATCGGCGGGAGGGGCAGATACGCAGTATTTT.

Written as DNA, the CDR3 is TGTGCCAGCAGACAACAGGGAGGGGTTGAGCAGTTCTTC. Translated: CASRQQGGVEQFF. The rearrangement joins TRBV12-3 or TRBV12-4 to TRBJ2-1, with D perhaps TRBD2 (7 bases). Trimming left V 6 bases short and J 9 bases short, with 15 bases between. This CDR3 is built from 13 residues.